These 28 T cell receptor beta chains originate from one sample sequenced in a study of CD8 T cells in ankylosing spondylitis. A single record per CDR3 protein comes from TCRdb applying MiXCR to the 5' RACE reads. The sample includes approximately 350,000 distinct CDR3 sequences, approximately 14% of them seen just once. The specimen was blood, either unsorted or a sorted T cell fraction (not recorded which). Receptor source: a male donor with ankylosing spondylitis or in good health (not recorded which).

This clonotype turned up a few times. This chain uses TRBV10-3 with TRBJ1-5, with D possibly being TRBD1 (6 bases). The CDR3 covers 14 residues. Germline V gives CDR1 ENHRY, CDR2 SYGVKD. V was clipped by 6 bases and J by 3 bases, with 12 bases between them. The CDR3 DNA is TGTGCCATCAGCGCTACAGGGCACAATCAGCCCCAGCATTTT. Residues: CAISATGHNQPQHF.

The genes are TRBV20-1 and TRBJ1-1, with D perhaps matching TRBD1 (6 bases). This CDR3 is 15 amino acids long. Germline lookup yields CDR1 DFQATT and CDR2 SNEGSKA (reference sequence). Trimming stripped 1 base from V and 5 bases from J, with 17 bases between. CDR3 residues: CSARVNQQGQTEAFF. The CDR3 nucleotides are TGCAGTGCTAGAGTAAATCAACAGGGTCAAACTGAAGCTTTCTTT.

This clonotype turned up a few times. The rearrangement joins TRBV11-1 to TRBJ2-1; TRBD2 matches 13 bases. The V and J ends lost 1 base and 7 bases, in that order; junction bases with no gene match: 7. Germline V gene lookup returns CDR1 SGHAT and CDR2 FQDESV (reference sequence). The CDR3 length is 17 residues. For the CDR3, the DNA is TGTGCCAGCAGCTTAGGATCGGGACTAGCGGGAAAGAATGAGCAGTTCTTC. It codes for CASSLGSGLAGKNEQFF.

The chain couples TRBV25-1 to TRBJ2-5; D gene uncertain. The germline CDR1 and CDR2 sequences are MGHDK and SYGVNS. V was pared by 1 base and J by 5 bases, with 11 bases between. There are 14 residues in the CDR3. CDR3 in DNA: TGTGCCAGCAGTGAATCTAAAGTTCTTGAGACCCAGTACTTC. Translated: CASSESKVLETQYF.

The rearrangement uses TRBV18 and TRBJ2-7; 9 bases are a match to TRBD1. Germline-derived CDR1 and CDR2 are KGHSH and LQKENI. Trimming at V came to 3 bases and at J to 6 bases, leaving 3 bases not matched to a gene. CDR3 size: 13 residues. This chain's CDR3 is CASSPGQGGEQYF. The CDR3 DNA reads as TGTGCCAGCTCACCGGGACAGGGCGGCGAGCAGTACTTC.

This clonotype was seen only a few times. The chain links TRBV5-1 to TRBJ2-4, with D possibly TRBD1 on 6 matching bases. The germline CDR1 and CDR2 sequences are SGHRS and YFSETQ. V lost 3 bases and J 6 bases, leaving 10 bases between the germline ends. This CDR3 contains 13 residues. The CDR3 bases are TGCGCCAGCAGCTCGACACAGGGAAACATTCAGTACTTC. Translation gives CASSSTQGNIQYF.

In this sample, this clonotype turned up a few times. The chain employs TRBV10-3 and TRBJ2-6; 7 bases fit TRBD1. J gave up 0 bases and V 11 bases, and 16 bases lay outside the gene matches. This CDR3 is built from 18 residues. Germline V CDR1 and CDR2: ENHRY, SYGVKD. The CDR3 nucleotides read TGTGCCGCCTCGATTTGGTCGGGACAGTTCTCTGGGGCCAACGTCCTGACTTTC. It is translated as CAASIWSGQFSGANVLTF.

The CDR3 bases are TGTGCCAGCAGTTGGGGACTAGCGGGAGGCGAGCAGTACTTC. Protein: CASSWGLAGGEQYF. The V call is TRBV12-3 or TRBV12-4, the J call TRBJ2-7; 15 nucleotides align to TRBD2. The CDR3 runs to 14 residues. The V segment lost 4 bases and the J segment 6 bases; nucleotides outside the gene matches: 1.

The chain is built from TRBV6-1 and TRBJ2-3; 9 bases agree with TRBD2. V was clipped by 6 bases and J by 1 base; unmatched bases: 8. The CDR3 is 16 residues long. Germline-derived CDR1 and CDR2 are MNHNS and SASEGT. The CDR3 region is CASRPSIAGGTDTQYF. CDR3 sequence (DNA): TGTGCCAGCAGACCTTCAATAGCGGGGGGCACAGATACGCAGTATTTT.

The J gene is TRBJ2-3, the V gene TRBV12-3 or TRBV12-4; 13 bases align to TRBD2. V shed 0 bases and J 4 bases; nucleotides not matched to a gene: 4. This CDR3 contains 17 residues. The CDR3 here is CASSLARTSGGSDTQYF. In DNA form, the CDR3 reads TGTGCCAGCAGTTTAGCCCGGACTAGCGGGGGTTCAGATACGCAGTATTTT.

This clonotype came up a few times. The chain is built from TRBV20-1 and TRBJ2-5; tentative D call: TRBD2 (6 bases). CDR1 and CDR2 from the germline V gene are DFQATT and SNEGSKA (reference sequence). This CDR3 comprises 12 residues. This CDR3 reads CSAGGNQETQYF. CDR3 DNA: TGCAGCGCTGGGGGGAACCAAGAGACCCAGTACTTC.

V is TRBV20-1 and J is TRBJ2-1; 9 nucleotides match TRBD2. Per germline, CDR1 DFQATT and CDR2 SNEGSKA (reference sequence). V was pared by 5 bases and J by 0 bases, with 8 bases of the junction left unmatched. This CDR3 has 16 amino acids. In DNA form, the CDR3 reads TGCAGTGCTCAAACGGCGGGGGGGCCCTCCTACAATGAGCAGTTCTTC. The encoded protein is CSAQTAGGPSYNEQFF.

In its sample, this clonotype was seen many times. The chain couples TRBV5-1 to TRBJ2-4; D possibly corresponds to TRBD1 (6 bases). Trimming left V 3 bases short and J 1 base short, with 8 bases between. Germline V CDR1 and CDR2: SGHRS, YFSETQ. The CDR3 is 14 residues long. The CDR3 region is CASSWTAAKNIQYF. CDR3 sequence (DNA): TGCGCCAGCAGCTGGACAGCCGCCAAAAACATTCAGTACTTC.

The J gene is TRBJ2-7, the V gene TRBV20-1; no reliable D call. CDR3 length equals 13 residues. The V and J ends lost 0 bases and 3 bases respectively, with 9 bases between them. The germline CDR1 and CDR2 sequences are DFQATT and SNEGSKA (reference sequence). The CDR3 region has the DNA TGCAGTGCTAGAGATAATAAGGACTACGAGCAGTACTTC. Translated: CSARDNKDYEQYF.

This chain joins TRBV9 and TRBJ2-1; D possibly corresponds to TRBD1 (5 bases). Trimming took 0 bases from V and 9 from J, leaving 10 bases between them. The V gene's germline CDR1 is SGDLS and CDR2 YYNGEE. This CDR3 spans 13 amino acids. This chain's CDR3 is CASSVASRGEQFF. CDR3 coding DNA: TGTGCCAGCAGCGTAGCGTCTAGGGGTGAGCAGTTCTTC.

This clonotype was seen more than once but under ten times. The chain has TRBV6-1 and TRBJ2-2, with D perhaps matching TRBD1 (6 bases). The CDR3 extends over 14 amino acids. V lost 6 bases and J lost 5, with 13 bases in between. The germline V gene has CDR1 MNHNS and CDR2 SASEGT. The CDR3 reads CASRPRDTTGELFF. In DNA, the CDR3 is TGTGCCAGCAGGCCCCGGGACACAACCGGGGAGCTGTTTTTT.

This clonotype was counted at least ten times. The chain employs TRBV4-1 and TRBJ2-7; the D is unclear. This CDR3 has 15 residues. V dropped 2 bases and J dropped 0 bases, with 11 bases sitting between them. Per the germline V gene, CDR1 is MGHRA and CDR2 is YSYEKL. The CDR3 nucleotides are TGCGCCAGCAGCCAAATCAGGTTTAGCTCCTACGAGCAGTACTTC. This translates into CASSQIRFSSYEQYF.

The chain links TRBV10-1 to TRBJ2-2; D gene uncertain. Trimming removed 2 bases at V and 3 bases at J, with 4 bases between. Germline V gene sequence: CDR1 WNHNN, CDR2 SYGVQD (reference sequence). There are 13 residues in the CDR3. The CDR3 bases are TGCGCCAGCAGTGAGGTCTACACCGGGGAGCTGTTTTTT. Translating gives CASSEVYTGELFF.

This chain links TRBV5-1 with TRBJ2-1; 9 bases map to TRBD2. The germline gives CDR1 SGHRS, CDR2 YFSETQ. The CDR3 loop spans 16 amino acids. Trimming took 4 bases from V and 8 from J; bases not matched to a gene: 13. The CDR3 nucleotides are TGCGCCAGCAGCCTCGAGTCGGCGGGGGGGCGGGATGAGCAGTTCTTC. Amino acid sequence: CASSLESAGGRDEQFF.

This clonotype was seen a few times. The chain couples TRBV11-1 to TRBJ2-1; D not resolved. Germline V lookup: CDR1 SGHAT, CDR2 FQDESV (reference sequence). Trimming removed 5 bases at V and 2 bases at J, with 13 bases between. This CDR3 has 15 amino acids. The DNA for the CDR3 is TGTGCCAGCAGCGCCCAAGTCTCGACCTACAATGAGCAGTTCTTC. Translating it yields CASSAQVSTYNEQFF.

The DNA of the CDR3 is TGCGCCAGCAGCCAAGGGGGGACTTTCTACAATGAGCAGTTCTTC. Protein sequence: CASSQGGTFYNEQFF. The chain has TRBV4-1 and TRBJ2-1; the D gene is possibly TRBD2 (6 bases). The germline V gene encodes CDR1 MGHRA and CDR2 YSYEKL. V was trimmed by 1 base and J by 3 bases, leaving 10 bases between them. The CDR3 loop spans 15 amino acids.

This clonotype showed up just a few times. The chain couples TRBV10-3 to TRBJ2-2; D may be TRBD2 (6 bases). Germline V gene data show CDR1 as ENHRY and CDR2 as SYGVKD. This CDR3 spans 14 amino acids. V lost 4 bases, J lost 6 bases, and 12 bases lay in between. The CDR3 DNA is TGTGCCATCAGTGCCGGGACTCACCCCGGGGAGCTGTTTTTT. It encodes CAISAGTHPGELFF.

This clonotype was recorded many times. V usage is TRBV12-3 or TRBV12-4 and J usage is TRBJ2-7, with D possibly called TRBD1 or TRBD2 (5 bases each). The V and J ends lost 8 bases and 0 bases respectively, with 14 bases between them. The CDR3 totals 14 residues. The CDR3, as DNA: TGTGCCAGCCGTACGGGGCTAAGCTCCTACGAGCAGTACTTC. Translated: CASRTGLSSYEQYF.

This clonotype was found a few times. The chain uses TRBV29-1 and TRBJ2-1; possible D gene TRBD2, 6 bases. The CDR3 loop spans 13 amino acids. The germline gives CDR1 SQVTM, CDR2 ANQGSEA. Trimming took off 1 base at V and 10 bases at J, with 14 bases between the two ends. The CDR3 sequence is CSVEGGKLAEQFF. In nucleotides, the CDR3 is TGCAGCGTTGAAGGGGGGAAGCTAGCGGAGCAGTTCTTC.

This clonotype appeared a few times. The chain combines TRBV3-1 with TRBJ2-7; perhaps TRBD1 as D (6 bases). The V end lost 4 bases, the J end lost 3 bases, and 16 bases lay between the germline ends. From germline, CDR1 is LGHDT and CDR2 YNNKEL (reference sequence). The CDR3 runs 15 residues. The CDR3 loop is CASSLRAQGGYEQYF. CDR3 coding DNA: TGTGCCAGCAGCCTAAGGGCCCAAGGGGGCTACGAGCAGTACTTC.

The rearrangement links TRBV2 to TRBJ1-4, with TRBD1 matching over 10 bases. V dropped 6 bases and J dropped 5; count of bases not matched to a gene: 6. The germline V gene has CDR1 SNHLY and CDR2 FYNNEI. The CDR3 contains 15 residues. CDR3 protein: CASSGTGVLNEKLFF. CDR3 DNA: TGTGCCAGCAGCGGGACAGGGGTCCTAAATGAAAAACTGTTTTTT.

This clonotype has a handful of counts. The genes are TRBV27 and TRBJ2-5; 8 nucleotides match TRBD2. Germline CDR1 is MNHEY and CDR2 is SMNVEV (reference sequence). V gave up 5 bases and J gave up 3 bases; unmatched junction bases: 17. The CDR3 runs 18 residues. CDR3 amino acids: CASSPTATSGLGEETQYF. CDR3 coding DNA: TGTGCCAGCAGTCCGACTGCCACTAGCGGACTTGGGGAAGAGACCCAGTACTTC.

The rearrangement links TRBV2 to TRBJ1-1; D gene uncertain. CDR3 length: 13 amino acids. Germline-derived CDR1 and CDR2 are SNHLY and FYNNEI. Trimming removed 1 base from V and 5 bases from J, with 8 bases in between. Written as DNA, the CDR3 is TGTGCCAGCAGTGAAGGGCCGGGAACTGAAGCTTTCTTT. This encodes CASSEGPGTEAFF.